The sequence of this T cell receptor beta chain was determined in a study of shared clonotypes between healthy human individuals. V dropped 1 base and J dropped 0 bases, with 8 bases sitting between them. Germline assignment: CDR1 SGHVS and CDR2 FQNEAQ. The CDR3 loop spans 15 amino acids. This clone was observed once. Distinct nucleotide sequences in the sample also encode this CDR3. The protocol was immunoSEQ multiplex PCR, while the TCRdb copy is restricted to in-frame clones and leaves out a portion. The repertoire has 2 million to 3 million clones, 93% of them found once; the top ten carry around 0.37%.

The sequencing input was naive CD4+ T cells from PBMCs. Subset: CD45RA+ positively selected. The chain couples TRBV7-8 to TRBJ2-3; no definite D call. This clonotype originated in a man between 18 and 35 years old in good health. Some clones in this sample may be carry-over from other donors' samples. Here the CDR3 reads CASSLVGGSTDTQYF. DNA of the CDR3: TGTGCCAGCAGCTTAGTCGGCGGAAGCACAGATACGCAGTATTTT.